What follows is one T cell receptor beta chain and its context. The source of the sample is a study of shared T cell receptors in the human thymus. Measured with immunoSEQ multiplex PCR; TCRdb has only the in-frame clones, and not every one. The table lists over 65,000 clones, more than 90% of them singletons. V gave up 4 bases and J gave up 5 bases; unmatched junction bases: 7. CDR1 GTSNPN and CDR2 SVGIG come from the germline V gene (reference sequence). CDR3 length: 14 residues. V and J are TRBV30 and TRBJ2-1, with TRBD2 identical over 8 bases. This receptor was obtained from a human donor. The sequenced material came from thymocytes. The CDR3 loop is CAWKRAGGHNEQFF. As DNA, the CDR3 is TGTGCCTGGAAGAGGGCGGGGGGCCACAATGAGCAGTTCTTC.